These 17 T cell receptor beta chains were all obtained from the same sample, sequenced in a study of cytomegalovirus exposure and HLA in healthy donors. PCR employed 60 Vbeta and 13 Jbeta primers. TCRdb's table, derived via immunoSEQ multiplex PCR, lists solely in-frame clones and lacks some. The data contain over 65,000 clones, around 80% of them singletons. The sequenced sample was PBMCs. The receptors were gathered from a man aged 35-49 years in good health and CMV-seronegative.

The V gene is TRBV2, the J gene TRBJ2-1, with a weak D call TRBD1 (5 bases). Per germline, CDR1 SNHLY and CDR2 FYNNEI. V lost 6 bases to trimming and J lost 15 bases, with 21 bases between them. There are 13 residues in the CDR3. In DNA form, the CDR3 reads TGTGCCAGCAGCCTCGCTTGGGGCCAAAGAGGGTTCTTC. This gives the protein CASSLAWGQRGFF.

This clone was counted a few times. This rearrangement joins TRBV7-9 to TRBJ1-3, with 7 bases aligning to TRBD1. The CDR3 covers 16 residues. Germline CDR1 and CDR2: SEHNR and FQNEAQ (reference sequence). Losses at the gene ends were 5 bases for V and 0 bases for J; bases not matched to a gene: 7. The CDR3 nucleotides are TGTGCCAGCAGCAAAAGCCGGGACAGCTCTGGAAACACCATATATTTT. Its translation: CASSKSRDSSGNTIYF.

This clone was picked up one time. V usage is TRBV5-6 and J usage is TRBJ2-1, with D possibly TRBD2 on 7 matching bases. Deletions cut 4 bases from V and 9 bases from J, with 17 bases between. Germline V gene sequence: CDR1 SGHDT, CDR2 YYEEEE. CDR3 size: 14 residues. The CDR3 protein is CASSHGGGRGEQFF. As DNA, the CDR3 is TGTGCCAGCAGCCATGGCGGGGGCCGGGGTGAGCAGTTCTTC.

V usage is TRBV4-1 and J usage is TRBJ2-3, with a possible D match to TRBD1 (6 bases). V shed 2 bases and J shed 0 bases, with 12 bases lying between them. This CDR3 is built from 16 residues. The V gene's germline CDR1 is MGHRA and CDR2 YSYEKL. The CDR3 nucleotides are TGCGCCAGCAGCCAAAAGGACAGTTCGAGCACAGATACGCAGTATTTT. Encoded protein: CASSQKDSSSTDTQYF.

This rearrangement joins TRBV15 to TRBJ2-5; TRBD2 matches at 9 bases. CDR1 is LNHNV and CDR2 is YYDKDF in the germline V gene (reference sequence). The V and J ends lost 1 base and 1 base, in that order; junction bases with no gene match: 13. The CDR3 is 19 amino acids. The CDR3 spells CATSRVGSGRPGIQETQYF. The CDR3 coding sequence is TGTGCCACCAGCAGAGTCGGAAGCGGGAGGCCGGGCATCCAAGAGACCCAGTACTTC.

V is TRBV28 and J is TRBJ1-5; the match to TRBD1 covers 10 bases. Germline assignment: CDR1 MDHEN and CDR2 SYDVKM. V shed 4 bases, J shed 11 bases, and the junction held 11 bases outside the gene matches. The CDR3 totals 15 residues. The CDR3 loop is CASSSAGTGVLAQHF. CDR3 coding DNA: TGTGCCAGCAGTTCAGCCGGGACAGGGGTACTGGCCCAGCATTTT.

The chain combines TRBV7-2 with TRBJ2-5, with 10 bases lining up with TRBD1. The closer fit of TRBJ2-7 to the DNA end suggests the J call may be wrong. The CDR3 covers 16 residues. In germline, CDR1 is SGHTA, CDR2 FQGNSA. The CDR3 loop is CASSLASGTGVYEQYF. In nucleotides, the CDR3 is TGTGCCAGCAGCTTAGCGAGCGGGACAGGGGTCTACGAGCAGTACTTC.

To note about this clone: Other DNA sequences in this sample translate to the same CDR3. This chain uses TRBV7-9 with TRBJ2-7; D remains unclear. The CDR3 consists of 11 residues. Germline CDR1 is SEHNR and CDR2 is FQNEAQ (reference sequence). V was cut by 6 bases and J by 0 bases, with 3 bases left in between. This chain's CDR3 is CASSLSYEQYF. CDR3 DNA: TGTGCCAGCAGTCTCTCCTACGAGCAGTACTTC.

A remark on this clone: At one boundary the junction diverges from the germline segment, which might be a read error. The chain links TRBV7-9 to TRBJ2-5; 7 nucleotides align to TRBD1. The length of the CDR3 is 15 residues. CDR1 is SEHNR, CDR2 FQNEAQ, per germline (reference sequence). CDR3 residues: CSSSSLLGGLETQYF. In DNA form, the CDR3 reads TGTTCCAGCAGCTCGCTCCTAGGGGGCTTGGAGACCCAGTACTTC.

The chain combines TRBV5-4 with TRBJ2-3; 12 nucleotides align to TRBD2. The ends lost 3 bases at V and 8 bases at J; junction bases unmatched: 19. Per the germline V gene, CDR1 is SGHNT and CDR2 is YYREEE (reference sequence). CDR3 length equals 19 residues. This CDR3 reads CASSSGELAGGPLPGTQYF. In DNA, the CDR3 is TGTGCCAGCAGCTCGGGGGAGCTAGCGGGGGGGCCCCTCCCCGGTACGCAGTATTTT.

The gene calls are TRBV7-8 and TRBJ1-5, with 7 bases lining up with TRBD1. This CDR3 has 17 amino acids. The trim removed 2 bases at V and 8 bases at J, leaving 15 bases unmatched. Germline CDR1 is SGHVS and CDR2 is FQNEAQ. The CDR3 loop reads CASSLRLGQAGEKPQHF. In DNA, the CDR3 is TGTGCCAGCAGCTTACGTCTAGGACAGGCGGGCGAGAAGCCCCAGCATTTT.

This sequence joins TRBV2 and TRBJ2-5; D possibly corresponds to TRBD1 (5 bases). The CDR3 is made up of 13 amino acids. V was clipped by 7 bases and J by 0 bases, with 9 bases between them. The germline V gene encodes CDR1 SNHLY and CDR2 FYNNEI. The CDR3 DNA sequence: TGTGCCAGCAATCGACAGAACCAAGAGACCCAGTACTTC. It encodes CASNRQNQETQYF.

The chain combines TRBV21-1 with TRBJ2-5; the table assigns TRBD1, which was not confirmed against the DNA. TRBJ2-7 explains the end of the DNA better; the J call may be wrong. TRBV21-1 is a known pseudogene. The CDR3 is 16 amino acids. CDR3 loop: CASSSPPGQGGYEQYF. In DNA form, the CDR3 reads TGTGCCAGCAGCAGCCCTCCGGGACAGGGGGGTTACGAGCAGTACTTC.

The rearrangement joins TRBV10-3 to TRBJ2-3; D is uncertain. This CDR3 is built from 12 residues. The germline V gene has CDR1 ENHRY and CDR2 SYGVKD. V dropped 0 bases and J dropped 6 bases, with 4 bases sitting between them. In DNA form, the CDR3 reads TGTGCCATCAGTGAGTCGTCTGATACGCAGTATTTT. The encoded protein is CAISESSDTQYF.

This chain links TRBV5-8 with TRBJ2-5, with 10 bases fitting TRBD2. The CDR3 has 17 amino acids. Germline-derived CDR1 and CDR2 are SGHTS and YDEGEE. With 4 bases clipped from V and 5 bases from J, the junction kept 14 bases outside the gene matches. In nucleotides, the CDR3 is TGTGCCAGCAGCCCAGGAAAAGGACTAGCGGCCACCGAGACCCAGTACTTC. As protein: CASSPGKGLAATETQYF.

This chain uses TRBV6-1 with TRBJ2-1; no clear D gene. V shed 6 bases and J shed 8 bases, with 14 bases lying between them. CDR1 and CDR2 from the germline V gene are MNHNS and SASEGT. The CDR3 runs 13 residues. The CDR3 DNA sequence: TGTGCCAGCAGGATGACTCCGCTCTATGAGCAGTTCTTC. It is translated as CASRMTPLYEQFF.

This clone was seen only a few times. The V call is TRBV29-1, the J call TRBJ1-5; D may be TRBD1 (6 bases). Germline assignment: CDR1 SQVTM and CDR2 ANQGSEA. There are 13 residues in the CDR3. The V gene lost 5 bases and the J gene lost 4 bases, with 12 bases spanning the gap. Here the CDR3 reads CSVSPGVNQPQHF. Here the CDR3 DNA reads TGCAGCGTTTCGCCAGGGGTTAATCAGCCCCAGCATTTT.